This T cell receptor beta chain came from a study of beta chain features in type 1 diabetes. The study, taken as a whole, reports: There was a possibility that cDNA sequencing over-represented cells with high TCR expression. Patients with type 1 diabetes carried fewer insertions and had more deletions at their VDJ junctions.

Reverse transcription of all isolated RNA meant that expressed TCRB transcripts were sequenced. TCRdb keeps only in-frame clones here, not all; method: immunoSEQ multiplex PCR. The data show 850,000 to 900,000 clones, about 17% seen once. This clone was counted a few times. Its cognate antigen is unknown. The sequence was collected from a young woman in good health. What was sequenced was naive CD4+ T cells from blood.

The CDR3 region is CASSFASGYNNEQFF. The DNA of the CDR3 is TGTGCCAGCAGCTTCGCTAGCGGATATAACAATGAGCAGTTCTTC. J is TRBJ2-1 and V is TRBV7-9, with 7 bases matching TRBD2. This CDR3 is built from 15 residues. The V gene end was trimmed by 3 bases and the J gene end by 5 bases; junction bases not matched to a gene: 7. Germline V gives CDR1 SEHNR, CDR2 FQNEAQ (reference sequence).